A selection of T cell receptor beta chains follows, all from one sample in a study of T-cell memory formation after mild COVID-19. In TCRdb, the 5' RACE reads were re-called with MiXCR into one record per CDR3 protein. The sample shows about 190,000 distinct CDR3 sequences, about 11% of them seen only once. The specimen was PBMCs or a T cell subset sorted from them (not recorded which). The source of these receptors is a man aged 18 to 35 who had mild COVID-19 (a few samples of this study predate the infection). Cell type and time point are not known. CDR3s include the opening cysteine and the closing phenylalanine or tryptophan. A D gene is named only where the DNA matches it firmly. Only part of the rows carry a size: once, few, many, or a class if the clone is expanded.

CDR3aa: CASSPGHGNTGELFF; CDR3nt: TGCGCCAGCAGCCCGGGACACGGGAACACCGGGGAGCTGTTTTTT; j_gene: TRBJ2-2; v_gene: TRBV5-1; abundance: NA; d_gene: NA
CDR3aa: CASSSGPIDEQYF; CDR3nt: TGTGCCAGTAGCTCGGGACCCATCGACGAGCAGTACTTC; j_gene: TRBJ2-7; v_gene: TRBV19; abundance: few; d_gene: NA
CDR3aa: CASSLMTGLDTQYF; CDR3nt: TGTGCCAGCAGTTTAATGACAGGGTTGGATACGCAGTATTTT; j_gene: TRBJ2-3; v_gene: TRBV12-3/TRBV12-4; abundance: few; d_gene: TRBD1
CDR3aa: CASSLAGTWVLTF; CDR3nt: TGCGCCAGCAGCTTGGCAGGGACGTGGGTCCTGACTTTC; j_gene: TRBJ2-6; v_gene: TRBV4-3; abundance: few; d_gene: NA
CDR3aa: CASSHRTDVGSADEKLFF; CDR3nt: TGTGCCAGCAGCCATAGGACAGACGTTGGAAGTGCTGATGAAAAACTGTTTTTT; j_gene: TRBJ1-4; v_gene: TRBV21-1; abundance: few; d_gene: NA
CDR3aa: CASSQEGRGGQGLFETQYF; CDR3nt: TGTGCCAGCAGCCAAGAAGGGCGCGGGGGACAGGGGTTGTTTGAGACCCAGTACTTC; j_gene: TRBJ2-5; v_gene: TRBV4-2; abundance: few; d_gene: TRBD1
CDR3aa: CASSSRGGRADTQYF; CDR3nt: TGTGCCAGCAGTTCCCGGGGGGGCCGCGCAGATACGCAGTATTTT; j_gene: TRBJ2-3; v_gene: TRBV12-3/TRBV12-4; abundance: NA; d_gene: TRBD2
CDR3aa: CASSYSPSASYNEQFF; CDR3nt: TGTGCCAGCAGTTACTCACCCTCCGCCTCCTACAATGAGCAGTTCTTC; j_gene: TRBJ2-1; v_gene: TRBV6-2/TRBV6-3; abundance: NA; d_gene: NA
CDR3aa: CASSDLTVTFSPLHF; CDR3nt: TGTGCCAGCAGTGATTTGACAGTCACGTTTTCACCCCTCCACTTT; j_gene: TRBJ1-6; v_gene: TRBV6-1; abundance: NA; d_gene: NA
CDR3aa: CASSLWFRLATSTDTQYF; CDR3nt: TGTGCCAGCAGCTTATGGTTCCGACTAGCAACTAGCACAGATACGCAGTATTTT; j_gene: TRBJ2-3; v_gene: TRBV7-2; abundance: few; d_gene: TRBD2
CDR3aa: CASSAPSGGVGEQYF; CDR3nt: TGTGCCAGCAGCGCCCCAAGCGGGGGGGTTGGGGAGCAGTACTTC; j_gene: TRBJ2-7; v_gene: TRBV9; abundance: NA; d_gene: TRBD2
CDR3aa: CASSSTGGGEQFF; CDR3nt: TGCGCCAGCAGCTCCACAGGGGGCGGGGAGCAGTTCTTC; j_gene: TRBJ2-1; v_gene: TRBV5-1; abundance: many; d_gene: TRBD1
CDR3aa: CASSFEGTDTQYF; CDR3nt: TGTGCCAGCAGTTTCGAGGGGACAGATACGCAGTATTTT; j_gene: TRBJ2-3; v_gene: TRBV5-1; abundance: many; d_gene: NA
CDR3aa: CASSSYPKAYNSPLHF; CDR3nt: TGTGCCAGCAGCAGCTACCCGAAGGCCTATAATTCACCCCTCCACTTT; j_gene: TRBJ1-6; v_gene: TRBV5-6; abundance: NA; d_gene: NA
CDR3aa: CASSQGRTEAFF; CDR3nt: TGTGCCAGCAGTCAGGGACGGACTGAAGCTTTCTTT; j_gene: TRBJ1-1; v_gene: TRBV28; abundance: few; d_gene: NA
CDR3aa: CSVNTGKNTEAFF; CDR3nt: TGCAGCGTAAATACAGGGAAGAACACTGAAGCTTTCTTT; j_gene: TRBJ1-1; v_gene: TRBV29-1; abundance: NA; d_gene: NA
CDR3aa: CASSFLIGGYTF; CDR3nt: TGTGCCAGCAGTTTTCTGATCGGGGGCTACACCTTC; j_gene: TRBJ1-2; v_gene: TRBV27; abundance: NA; d_gene: NA
CDR3aa: CSALTGYNEQFF; CDR3nt: TGCAGTGCTCTTACGGGGTACAATGAGCAGTTCTTC; j_gene: TRBJ2-1; v_gene: TRBV20-1; abundance: NA; d_gene: NA
CDR3aa: CASSPWWGGAAGELFF; CDR3nt: TGTGCCAGCAGCCCCTGGTGGGGGGGGGCCGCGGGGGAGCTGTTTTTT; j_gene: TRBJ2-2; v_gene: TRBV7-2; abundance: many; d_gene: NA